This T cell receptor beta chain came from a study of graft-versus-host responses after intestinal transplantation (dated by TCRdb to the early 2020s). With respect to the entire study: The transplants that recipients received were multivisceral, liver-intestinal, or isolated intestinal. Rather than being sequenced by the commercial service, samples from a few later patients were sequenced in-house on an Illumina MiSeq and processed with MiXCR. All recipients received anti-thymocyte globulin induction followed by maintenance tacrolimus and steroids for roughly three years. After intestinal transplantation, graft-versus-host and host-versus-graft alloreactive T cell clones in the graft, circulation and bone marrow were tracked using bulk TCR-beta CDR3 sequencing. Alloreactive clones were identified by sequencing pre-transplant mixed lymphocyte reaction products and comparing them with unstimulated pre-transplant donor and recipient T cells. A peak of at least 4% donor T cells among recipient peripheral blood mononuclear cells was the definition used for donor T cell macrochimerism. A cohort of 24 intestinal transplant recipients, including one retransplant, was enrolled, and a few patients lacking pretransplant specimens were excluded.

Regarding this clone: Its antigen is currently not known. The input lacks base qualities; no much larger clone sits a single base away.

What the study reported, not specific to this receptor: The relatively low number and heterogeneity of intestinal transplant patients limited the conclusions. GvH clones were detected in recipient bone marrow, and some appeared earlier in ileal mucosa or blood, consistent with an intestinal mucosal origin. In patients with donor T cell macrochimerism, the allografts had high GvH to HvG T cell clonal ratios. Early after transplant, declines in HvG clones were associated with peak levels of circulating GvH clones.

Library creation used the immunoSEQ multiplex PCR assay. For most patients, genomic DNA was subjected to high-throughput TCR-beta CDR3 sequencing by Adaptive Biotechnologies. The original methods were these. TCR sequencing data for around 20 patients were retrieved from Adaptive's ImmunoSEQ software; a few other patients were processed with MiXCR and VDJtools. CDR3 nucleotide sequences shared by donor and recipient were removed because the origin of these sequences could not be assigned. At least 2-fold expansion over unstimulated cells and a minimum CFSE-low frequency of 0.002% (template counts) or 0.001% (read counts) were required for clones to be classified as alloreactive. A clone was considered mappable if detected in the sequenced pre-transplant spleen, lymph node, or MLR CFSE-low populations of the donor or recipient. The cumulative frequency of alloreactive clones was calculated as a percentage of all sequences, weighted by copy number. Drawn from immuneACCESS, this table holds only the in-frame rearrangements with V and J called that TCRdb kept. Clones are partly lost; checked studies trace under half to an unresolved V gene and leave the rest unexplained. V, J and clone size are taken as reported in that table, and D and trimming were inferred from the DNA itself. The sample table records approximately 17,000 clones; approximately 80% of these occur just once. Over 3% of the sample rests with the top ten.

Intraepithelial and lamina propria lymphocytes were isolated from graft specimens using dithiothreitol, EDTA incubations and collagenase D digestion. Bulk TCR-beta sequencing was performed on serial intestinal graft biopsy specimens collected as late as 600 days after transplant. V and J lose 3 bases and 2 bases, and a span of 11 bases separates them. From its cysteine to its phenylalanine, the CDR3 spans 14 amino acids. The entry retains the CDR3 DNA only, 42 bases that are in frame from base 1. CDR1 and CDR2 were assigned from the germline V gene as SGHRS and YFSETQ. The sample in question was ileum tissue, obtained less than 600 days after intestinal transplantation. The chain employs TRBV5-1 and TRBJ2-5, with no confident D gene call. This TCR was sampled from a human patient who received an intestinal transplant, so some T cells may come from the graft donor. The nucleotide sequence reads TGCGCCAGCAGCTCACCTGACCCACAAGAGACCCAGTACTTC. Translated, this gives CASSSPDPQETQYF.